This TCR beta chain was identified in a study of CXCR3-negative and CXCR3-positive naive CD8 T cells. Germline CDR1 is SQVTM and CDR2 is ANQGSEA. This CDR3 has 14 amino acids. Researchers prepared the TRB cDNA libraries using 5' RACE with UMI labels. Each CDR3 protein gets one entry in TCRdb, which reprocessed the 5' RACE reads and gives no DNA. This table holds about 58,000 distinct CDR3 sequences. The clonotype was recovered from a human donor in good health. Some clones in this sample may be carry-over from other donors' samples. This chain uses TRBV29-1 with TRBJ2-3; with no DNA, the TCRdb D assignment of TRBD1 cannot be verified. Sequenced sample: naive CXCR3- CD8+ T cells from blood. Subset denoted: CD45RO-CCR7+CD27+CD95- naive CD8+ T cells lacking CXCR3 (TNR3-). CDR3 in amino acids: CSVGPLDSTDTQYF.